This T cell receptor beta chain was observed in a study of blood T cell repertoires in COVID-19. Study summary: COVID-19 samples, acute and convalescent, were from the United States, Italy and Spain. T cells, B-cell-depleted T cells, or PBMCs supplied cDNA or gDNA.

Participant age was about 18 to 100 years, and participants resided in 20 to 30 US areas. Clinical histories supplied by participants themselves formed the basis of cohort assignment. The method was immunoSEQ multiplex PCR; TCRdb's version includes in-frame clones alone and lacks a portion of them. The table shows approximately 300,000 clones, with 90% occurring only once. The ends lost 5 bases at V and 2 bases at J; junction bases unmatched: 3. The germline gives CDR1 SGHRS, CDR2 YFSETQ. The CDR3 sequence is 14 residues long. Sequencing input: PBMCs or T cells enriched from blood (not recorded which). The J gene is TRBJ1-5, the V gene TRBV5-1, with 8 bases lining up with TRBD1. The receptor was isolated from a woman aged 18-30 years with acute COVID-19. In nucleotides, the CDR3 is TGCGCCAGCAGACCGACAGGGGGCAATCAGCCCCAGCATTTT. Its translation is CASRPTGGNQPQHF.